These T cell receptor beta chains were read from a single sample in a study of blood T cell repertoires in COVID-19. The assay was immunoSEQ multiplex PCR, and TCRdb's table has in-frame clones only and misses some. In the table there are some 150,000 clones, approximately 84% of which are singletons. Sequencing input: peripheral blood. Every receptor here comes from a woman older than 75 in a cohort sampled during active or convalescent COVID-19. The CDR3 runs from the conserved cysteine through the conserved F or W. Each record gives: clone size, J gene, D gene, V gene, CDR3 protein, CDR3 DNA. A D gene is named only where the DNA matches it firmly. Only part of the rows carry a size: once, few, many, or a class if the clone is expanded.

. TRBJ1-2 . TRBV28 CASSWGGYGYTF TGTGCCAGCAGTTGGGGGGGGTATGGCTACACCTTC
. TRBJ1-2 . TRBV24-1 CATSTGYGYTF TGTGCCACCAGCACAGGCTATGGCTACACCTTC
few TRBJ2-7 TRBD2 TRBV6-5 CASMGAGDPYEQYF TGTGCCAGCATGGGAGCGGGGGATCCCTACGAGCAGTACTTC
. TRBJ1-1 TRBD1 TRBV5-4 CASSLGQGGTEAFF TGTGCCAGCAGCCTAGGACAGGGTGGTACTGAAGCTTTCTTT
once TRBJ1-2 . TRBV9 CASSTRGYGYTF TGTGCCAGCAGCACCAGGGGCTATGGCTACACCTTC
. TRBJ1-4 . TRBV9 CASSAEQGGYEKLFF TGTGCCAGCAGCGCAGAACAGGGAGGGTATGAAAAACTGTTTTTT
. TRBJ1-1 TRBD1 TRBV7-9 CASSFTGATEAFF TGTGCCAGCAGCTTCACAGGGGCCACTGAAGCTTTCTTT
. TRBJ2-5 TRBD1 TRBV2 CASRADRDEETQYF TGTGCCAGCAGAGCCGACAGGGATGAAGAGACCCAGTACTTC
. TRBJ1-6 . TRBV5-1 CASSLGAGSYNSPLHF TGCGCCAGCAGCTTGGGCGCGGGCTCCTATAATTCACCCCTCCACTTT
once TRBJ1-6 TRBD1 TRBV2 CASKGQGTTPLHF TGTGCCAGCAAGGGACAGGGCACGACACCCCTCCACTTT
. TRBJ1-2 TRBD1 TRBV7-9 CASSYGTGDGYTF TGTGCCAGCAGCTACGGGACAGGGGACGGCTACACCTTC
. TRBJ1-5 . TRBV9 CASSVGPGQPQHF TGTGCCAGCAGCGTAGGCCCAGGGCAGCCCCAGCATTTT
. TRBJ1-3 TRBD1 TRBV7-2 CASSLGQGRAGGQGNTIYF TGTGCCAGCAGCTTAGGGCAGGGCCGGGCAGGGGGCCAAGGAAACACCATATATTTT
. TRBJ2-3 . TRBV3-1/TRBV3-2 CASSLQGDTQYF TGTGCCAGCAGCTTACAGGGAGATACGCAGTATTTT
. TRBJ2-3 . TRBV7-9 CASTLGGATDTQYF TGTGCCAGCACCCTCGGAGGGGCCACCGATACGCAGTATTTT
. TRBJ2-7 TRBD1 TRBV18 CASSRGSGTVYEQYF TGTGCCAGCTCACGGGGATCCGGGACAGTTTACGAGCAGTACTTC
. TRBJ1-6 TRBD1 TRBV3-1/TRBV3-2 CASSQLGQFNSPLHF TGTGCCAGCAGCCAATTGGGACAGTTTAATTCACCCCTCCACTTT
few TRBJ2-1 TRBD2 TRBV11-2 CASSSSTSGGYHNEQFF TGTGCCAGCAGCTCATCGACTAGCGGGGGGTATCACAATGAGCAGTTCTTC
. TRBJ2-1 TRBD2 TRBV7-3 CASSPRDYAYNEQFF TGTGCCAGCAGCCCCCGGGACTACGCCTACAATGAGCAGTTCTTC
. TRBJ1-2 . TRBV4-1 CASSPQLVSSAGYTF TGCGCCAGCAGCCCCCAACTTGTGTCTTCCGCTGGCTACACCTTC
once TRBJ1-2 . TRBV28 CASSPGQKPYGYTF TGTGCCAGCAGCCCCGGACAGAAGCCCTATGGCTACACCTTC
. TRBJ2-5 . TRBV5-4 CASSLVPSETQYF TGTGCCAGCAGCTTGGTTCCCTCAGAGACCCAGTACTTC
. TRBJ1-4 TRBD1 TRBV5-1 CASSTGQLNEKLFF TGCGCCAGCAGCACGGGACAGCTCAATGAAAAACTGTTTTTT
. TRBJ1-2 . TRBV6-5 CASSYSGGLGGYTF TGTGCCAGCAGTTACTCAGGGGGTCTGGGTGGCTACACCTTC
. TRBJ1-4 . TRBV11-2 CASSPSRPTNEKLFF TGTGCCAGCAGCCCGAGCCGCCCAACTAATGAAAAACTGTTTTTT
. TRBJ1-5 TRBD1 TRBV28 CATYLEGGRGRPQHF TGTGCCACCTACCTTGAAGGGGGCCGGGGTCGACCCCAGCATTTT
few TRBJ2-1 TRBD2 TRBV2 CATKGTSLFDEQFF TGTGCCACCAAAGGGACTAGCTTATTCGATGAGCAGTTCTTC
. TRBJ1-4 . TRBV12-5 CASGPGRGNEKLFF TGTGCTAGTGGCCCGGGGAGGGGGAATGAAAAACTGTTTTTT
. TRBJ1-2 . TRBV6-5 CASSDTVNYGYTF TGTGCCAGCAGCGATACGGTTAACTATGGCTACACCTTC
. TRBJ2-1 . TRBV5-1 CASSKDYNKFNEQFF TGCGCCAGCAGTAAAGACTATAATAAGTTTAATGAGCAGTTCTTC
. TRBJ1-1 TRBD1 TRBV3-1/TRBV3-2 CASADRGVVTEAFF TGTGCCAGCGCGGACAGGGGGGTGGTCACTGAAGCTTTCTTT
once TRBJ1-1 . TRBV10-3 CAISEGGTAEAFF TGTGCCATCAGTGAAGGGGGTACGGCTGAAGCTTTCTTT
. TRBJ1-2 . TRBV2 CASSPRGPGYTF TGTGCCAGCAGTCCCCGAGGTCCTGGCTACACCTTC
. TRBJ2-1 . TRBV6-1 CASSEREMANEQFF TGTGCCAGCAGTGAAAGGGAGATGGCCAATGAGCAGTTCTTC
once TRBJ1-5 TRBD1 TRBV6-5 CASGQGPWSNQPQHF TGTGCCAGCGGACAGGGTCCGTGGAGCAATCAGCCCCAGCATTTT
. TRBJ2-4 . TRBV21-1 CASKRFQVGDIQYF TGTGCCAGCAAAAGGTTTCAGGTAGGGGACATTCAGTACTTC
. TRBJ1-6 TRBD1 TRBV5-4 CASSLGAGGTVLPLHF TGTGCCAGCAGCTTGGGGGCAGGGGGAACTGTCTTACCCCTCCACTTT
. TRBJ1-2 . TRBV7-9 CASSPRGSYGYTF TGTGCCAGCAGCCCCAGGGGCTCCTATGGCTACACCTTC
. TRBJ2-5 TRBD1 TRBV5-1 CASSAGTGTETQYF TGCGCCAGCAGCGCCGGGACAGGGACAGAGACCCAGTACTTC
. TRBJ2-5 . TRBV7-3 CASIRGTQYF TGTGCCAGCATTCGGGGGACCCAGTACTTC
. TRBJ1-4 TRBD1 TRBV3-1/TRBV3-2 CAGCHGQAAFGEKLFF TGTGCCGGCTGTCATGGACAGGCCGCGTTTGGTGAAAAACTGTTTTTT
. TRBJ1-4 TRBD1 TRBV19 CASSPDRATNEKLFF TGTGCCAGTAGCCCGGACAGGGCAACTAATGAAAAACTGTTTTTT
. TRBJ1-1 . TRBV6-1 CASSEGGSLREAFF TGTGCCAGCAGTGAAGGTGGTAGCCTACGGGAAGCTTTCTTT
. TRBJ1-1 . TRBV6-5 CASSDRMNTEAFF TGTGCCAGCAGCGACAGAATGAACACTGAAGCTTTCTTT
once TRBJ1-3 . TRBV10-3 CATSDISGNTIYF TGTGCCACCTCGGACATCTCTGGAAACACCATATATTTT
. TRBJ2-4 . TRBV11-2 CASSLYRGLAKNIQYF TGTGCCAGCAGCTTGTACAGGGGACTAGCCAAAAACATTCAGTACTTC
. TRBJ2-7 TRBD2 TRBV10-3 CAISDGRDREEQYF TGTGCCATCAGTGACGGGAGGGATAGGGAAGAGCAGTACTTC
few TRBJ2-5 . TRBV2 CASSDTRGLRQTQYF TGTGCCAGCAGTGATACCAGGGGATTAAGGCAGACCCAGTACTTC
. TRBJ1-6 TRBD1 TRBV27 CARKIRGFYNSPLHF TGTGCCAGGAAGATCAGGGGGTTTTATAATTCACCCCTCCACTTT
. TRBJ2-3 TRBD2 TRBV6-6 CASRGLAGGSDTQYF TGTGCCAGCAGAGGACTAGCGGGGGGGTCAGATACGCAGTATTTT
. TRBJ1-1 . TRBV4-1 CASSQIWTANTEAFF TGCGCCAGCAGCCAAATCTGGACAGCGAACACTGAAGCTTTCTTT
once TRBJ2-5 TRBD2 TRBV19 CASSRFSSGEETQYF TGTGCCAGTAGTAGGTTTTCTAGCGGGGAAGAGACCCAGTACTTC
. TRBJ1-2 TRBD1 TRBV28 CASRFTGTESSGYTF TGTGCCAGCAGATTCACCGGGACAGAGTCTTCCGGCTACACCTTC
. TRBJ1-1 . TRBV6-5 CASSLHGQNTEAFF TGTGCCAGCAGTCTACACGGACAGAACACTGAAGCTTTCTTT